This T cell receptor (beta chain) was found in a study of shared clonotypes between healthy human individuals. Germline V gives CDR1 SGDLS, CDR2 YYNGEE. V lost 1 base to trimming and J lost 7 bases, with 11 bases between them. CDR3 size: 13 residues. Regarding this clone: Antigen: not known.

Points from the study as a whole: Generally, estimated richness proved larger in naive subsets than it did in memory subsets. Having only a few donors restricted how much genetic and exposure-history diversity was captured. Investigators expected sequencing depth to affect clonotype sharing among donors.

Generated by immunoSEQ multiplex PCR, the TCRdb table keeps only in-frame clones and is missing some. The data show 500,000 to 550,000 clones, with roughly 95% seen just once and nearly 0.065% held by the top ten. The chain recombines TRBV9 with TRBJ1-1; D is perhaps TRBD1 (5 bases). Sequencing used naive CD4+ T cells sorted from blood. Subset in this sample: CD45RA+ positively selected. This TCR was sampled from a woman aged 25 to 39 in good health. As DNA, the CDR3 is TGTGCCAGCAGCGTAACTAAAGACAGTGAAGCTTTCTTT. This translates into CASSVTKDSEAFF.